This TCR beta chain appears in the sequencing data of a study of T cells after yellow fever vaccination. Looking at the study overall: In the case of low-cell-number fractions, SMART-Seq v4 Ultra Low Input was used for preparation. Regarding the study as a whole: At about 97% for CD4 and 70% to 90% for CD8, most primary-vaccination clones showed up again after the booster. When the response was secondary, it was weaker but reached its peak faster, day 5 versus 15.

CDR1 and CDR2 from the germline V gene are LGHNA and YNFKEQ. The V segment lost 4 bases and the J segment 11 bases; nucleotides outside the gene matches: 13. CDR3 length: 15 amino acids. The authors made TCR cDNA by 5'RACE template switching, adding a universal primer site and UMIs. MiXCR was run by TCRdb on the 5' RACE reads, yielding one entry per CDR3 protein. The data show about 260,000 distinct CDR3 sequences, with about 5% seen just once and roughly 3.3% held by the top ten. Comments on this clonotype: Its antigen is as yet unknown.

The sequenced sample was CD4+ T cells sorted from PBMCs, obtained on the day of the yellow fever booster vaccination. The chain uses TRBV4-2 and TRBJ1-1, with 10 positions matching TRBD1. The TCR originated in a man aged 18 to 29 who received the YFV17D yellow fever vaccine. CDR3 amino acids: CASSLVDRDRGAAFF. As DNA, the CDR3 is TGTGCCAGCAGCCTCGTAGATAGGGACAGGGGTGCCGCTTTCTTT.